Below are 7 T cell receptor beta chains sequenced from a single sample in a study of beta chain features in type 1 diabetes. Sequencing targeted expressed TCRB transcripts, as all isolated RNA had been reverse transcribed. Sequencing was performed with immunoSEQ multiplex PCR; in TCRdb, only in-frame clones are kept and a portion is missing. The sample contains 400,000 to 450,000 clones, approximately 13% of which appear only once. The sequencing input was naive CD4+ T cells from blood. These receptor sequences come from a man between 25 and 39 years old in good health.

In its sample, this clone was seen a few times. The sample carries other DNA sequences with the same CDR3. The chain carries TRBV7-7 and TRBJ2-3; TRBD1 matches at 8 bases. The length of the CDR3 is 15 residues. Germline trimming cut 1 base from V and 1 base from J; bases unmatched to any gene: 1. Germline CDR1 and CDR2: SSHAT and FNYEAQ (reference sequence). In DNA, the CDR3 is TGTGCCAGCAGCTTAGGCAGGGGGCGCACAGATACGCAGTATTTT. Its translation: CASSLGRGRTDTQYF.

J is TRBJ1-2 and V is TRBV18; no definite D call. The germline V gene encodes CDR1 KGHSH and CDR2 LQKENI. The CDR3 runs to 17 residues. The germline V and J ends were trimmed by 3 bases and 0 bases, with 17 bases remaining between them. CDR3 sequence (DNA): TGTGCCAGCTCACCTACGGGAACAGCTTTAGCTAACTATGGCTACACCTTC. Translated: CASSPTGTALANYGYTF.

This clone occurred a few times. The V and J genes are TRBV20-1 and TRBJ1-2; D uncertain. The V end was cut by 3 bases, the J end by 8 bases, with 7 bases between. The CDR3 totals 10 residues. The germline gives CDR1 DFQATT, CDR2 SNEGSKA (reference sequence). CDR3: CSARREGYTF. As DNA, the CDR3 is TGCAGTGCTAGGAGAGAGGGCTACACCTTC.

This clone was found a few times. The chain carries TRBV7-2 and TRBJ2-3; D is ambiguous. V lost 5 bases and J 3 bases, leaving 9 bases between the germline ends. Germline V CDR1 and CDR2: SGHTA, FQGNSA. The CDR3 extends over 13 amino acids. The CDR3 region has the DNA TGTGCCAGCAGCCCCGTGACTACAGATACGCAGTATTTT. It codes for CASSPVTTDTQYF.

This clone was seen a handful of times. The chain recombines TRBV7-9 with TRBJ1-2; D might be TRBD1 (6 bases). The germline CDR1 and CDR2 sequences are SEHNR and FQNEAQ (reference sequence). The CDR3 consists of 15 residues. The V end was cut by 5 bases, the J end by 4 bases, with 17 bases between. CDR3 amino acids: CASSPPQQGFYGYTF. The CDR3 nucleotides read TGTGCCAGCAGCCCCCCGCAACAGGGATTCTATGGCTACACCTTC.

The chain links TRBV5-1 to TRBJ2-2; the D gene is possibly TRBD1 (5 bases). V lost 5 bases to trimming and J lost 5 bases, with 13 bases between them. The CDR3 length is 14 residues. Germline CDR1 is SGHRS and CDR2 is YFSETQ. CDR3 bases: TGCGCCAGCAGGCCATCCGGACAAACCGGGGAGCTGTTTTTT. Translated, it gives CASRPSGQTGELFF.

This clone was observed a handful of times. CDR3 region: CASKGVPGANVLTF. For the CDR3, the DNA is TGTGCCAGTAAGGGGGTACCTGGGGCCAACGTCCTGACTTTC. The gene calls are TRBV2 and TRBJ2-6; the D gene is possibly TRBD1 (6 bases). The V and J ends lost 9 bases and 2 bases respectively, with 11 bases between them. The germline V gene has CDR1 SNHLY and CDR2 FYNNEI. The CDR3 spans 14 residues.